This TCR beta chain was sequenced during a study of blood T cells in healthy people across ages. Broader study findings: A roughly linear fall in TCR beta diversity per million T cells was seen with increasing age. When set beside aged donors, long-lived donors presented more naive CD4+ cells and higher diversity.

The sample providers were healthy Caucasian people from Russia, aged about 6 to 90. Every donor provided around 9.5 milliliters of peripheral blood. A J-beta primer mix and a sample-barcoded 5' primer were used in a second PCR of about 7 to 12 cycles. In TCRdb, the 5' RACE reads were re-called with MiXCR into one record per CDR3 protein. The sample carries fewer than 1.5 million distinct CDR3 sequences, about 43% recorded once. This clonotype was seen more than once but under ten times. Its target is unknown. CDR3 length: 14 residues. The V gene's germline CDR1 is SGHNT and CDR2 YYREEE (reference sequence). V lost 2 bases, J lost 5 bases, and 13 bases lay in between.

The specimen sequenced was blood. The clonotype was recovered from a woman aged 18-35 years in good health. V gene TRBV5-4 combines with J gene TRBJ1-2; no definite D call. In DNA form, the CDR3 reads TGTGCCAGCAGCTTCGACGGGTACTCATATGGCTACACCTTC. This gives the protein CASSFDGYSYGYTF.